This T cell receptor beta chain was identified during a study of T cells in Graves' hyperthyroidism and ophthalmopathy. This clonotype was counted at least ten times. RNA transcripts provided the source from which TCR beta CDR3 regions were amplified. HTBI primers drove first-round RT-PCR of the TCR CDR3. TCRdb processed the multiplex PCR reads anew with MiXCR; each CDR3 protein has one entry. The sample consists of under 250,000 distinct CDR3 sequences, roughly a sixth of them appearing once. Each diagnosis drew on symptoms, thyroxine, TRAb, thyroid ultrasound and orbital computed tomography findings. The sequencing input was blood. This receptor was taken from a woman aged 50 to 60 with Graves' hyperthyroidism.

DNA of the CDR3: TGTGCCAGCAGCTTAGTAGGGAGTGACACCGGGGAGCTGTTTTTT. Encoded protein: CASSLVGSDTGELFF. The chain couples TRBV7-3 to TRBJ2-2, with D perhaps TRBD2 (5 bases). V was pared by 2 bases and J by 3 bases, with 10 bases between. The CDR3 is 15 residues long. The germline V gene has CDR1 SGHTA and CDR2 FQGTGA.